Listed below are T cell receptor beta chains from one sample, sequenced in a study of blood T cell repertoires in COVID-19. Profiling relied on immunoSEQ multiplex PCR, and the TCRdb table lists in-frame clones only, not all of them. The sample lists roughly 48,000 clones; roughly 84% were seen once. Sequenced sample: peripheral blood. The receptors were gathered from a man in his 70s with acute or convalescent COVID-19. Each CDR3 is given with its conserved first and last residue. Each record gives: J gene, D gene, clone size, V gene, CDR3 DNA, CDR3 protein. A D gene is named only where the DNA matches it firmly. Not every row has a clone size; where given, it reads once, few, many or a size class.

TRBJ2-1 NA few TRBV5-6 TGTGCCAGCATCAGCTTAGGCGGGACAGTCTACAATGAGCAGTTCTTC CASISLGGTVYNEQFF
TRBJ1-5 TRBD1 NA TRBV27 TGTGCCAGCAGTTTAAACGGACAGGGACTTCAGCCCCAGCATTTT CASSLNGQGLQPQHF
TRBJ2-2 TRBD2 few TRBV18 TGTGCCAGCTCACCACCGGGGACTATGAACACCGGGGAGCTGTTTTTT CASSPPGTMNTGELFF
TRBJ2-5 NA NA TRBV6-6 TGTGCCAGCAGTCCCCGGGGTAGCAGGGAGACCCAGTACTTC CASSPRGSRETQYF
TRBJ1-4 TRBD1 NA TRBV29-1 TGCAGCGTTGGGGCGGGGACAGCGGATGAAAAACTGTTTTTT CSVGAGTADEKLFF
TRBJ2-2 NA NA TRBV11-2 TGTGCCAGCACCTTAAGGGTGACCGCTCGGGGTGGGGAGCTGTTTTTT CASTLRVTARGGELFF
TRBJ1-2 NA NA TRBV7-2 TGTGCCAGCAGCCGCCTTGGGAGCAACTATGGCTACACCTTC CASSRLGSNYGYTF
TRBJ1-2 NA NA TRBV10-2 TGCGCCAGCAGTCCGGAGGCCTATGGCTACACCTTC CASSPEAYGYTF
TRBJ1-6 NA few TRBV12-5 TGTGCTAGTGGTTTGGTAATTAGTCGATCCTATAATTCACCCCTCCACTTT CASGLVISRSYNSPLHF
TRBJ2-7 TRBD2 NA TRBV7-2 TGTGCCAGCAGCTTTTCACTAGCGGGGGGGCCAAGGGGCTCCTACGAGCAGTACTTC CASSFSLAGGPRGSYEQYF
TRBJ2-5 NA NA TRBV20-1 TGCGGCCGACAGAGCCAAGAGACCCAGTACTTC CGRQSQETQYF
TRBJ1-6 NA NA TRBV30 TGTGCCTGGGAGACAGTACCCGTCTTTTATTCACCCCTCCACTTT CAWETVPVFYSPLHF
TRBJ1-4 NA NA TRBV6-5 TGTGCCAGCAGGGCACAGGGTAATGAAAAACTGTTTTTT CASRAQGNEKLFF
TRBJ2-7 NA NA TRBV28 TGTGCCAGCAGTTTAGACAGGTCAGTCAGCGAGCAGTACTTC CASSLDRSVSEQYF
TRBJ2-3 TRBD2 NA TRBV9 TGTGCCAGCAGCGTGGTAGCGGGGGGTCTCGCAGATACGCAGTATTTT CASSVVAGGLADTQYF
TRBJ1-3 TRBD1 NA TRBV7-2 TGTGCCAGCAGCTTAGAGAGAATTACAGGGGGCTCTGGAAACACCATATATTTT CASSLERITGGSGNTIYF
TRBJ2-3 NA NA TRBV5-1 TGCGCCAGCAGCTTGAGCCAGGGGTCCACAGATACGCAGTATTTT CASSLSQGSTDTQYF
TRBJ2-7 TRBD2 NA TRBV7-2 TGTGCCAGCAGCTTAGACCCTAGCGGCTACGAGCAGTACTTC CASSLDPSGYEQYF
TRBJ1-4 NA NA TRBV28 TGTGCCAGCAGTCCCTCGGGATCAACTAATGAAAAACTGTTTTTT CASSPSGSTNEKLFF
TRBJ2-6 NA NA TRBV28 TGTGCCAGCCGCCCCGGAGGGGTCCACTCTGGGGCCAACGTCCTGACTTTC CASRPGGVHSGANVLTF
TRBJ2-2 NA NA TRBV10-3 TGTGCCATCAGTGCGGACGAGGGCGGGGAGCTGTTTTTT CAISADEGGELFF
TRBJ2-2 TRBD2 NA TRBV3-1/TRBV3-2 TGTGCCAGCAGCCAACGGGGGCCGACTAGCGGGAGAGAATCGTATCGTTACACCGGGGAGCTGTTTTTT CASSQRGPTSGRESYRYTGELFF
TRBJ2-7 TRBD2 NA TRBV5-1 TGCGCCAGCAGCTCTAGCGGGGGGGCCTACGAGCAGTACTTC CASSSSGGAYEQYF
TRBJ2-7 NA once TRBV10-3 TGTGCCATCAGTGAGTCCAGGAGGCAGGGGAACGAGCAGTACTTC CAISESRRQGNEQYF
TRBJ1-5 TRBD1 NA TRBV5-4 TGTGCCAGCAGCCCTTCACCACAACCGGGACAGATTAATCAGCCCCAGCATTTT CASSPSPQPGQINQPQHF
TRBJ1-5 NA NA TRBV6-5 TGTGCCAGCACAGGACAGAACAATCAGCCCCAGCATTTT CASTGQNNQPQHF
TRBJ2-5 NA NA TRBV7-8 TGTGCCAGCAGCTTAGCGCGACCTCCGGGAGAGACCCAGTACTTC CASSLARPPGETQYF
TRBJ2-5 NA NA TRBV27 TGTGCCAGCAGTCAGTCCCCTCCGGGAGAGACCCAGTACTTC CASSQSPPGETQYF
TRBJ2-3 NA NA TRBV6-5 TGTGCCAGCACCCTGGGGGCTGACACAGATACGCAGTATTTT CASTLGADTDTQYF
TRBJ2-1 TRBD1 NA TRBV5-1 TGCGCCAGCAGCTTCAATGACAGGGAAACATCCAATGAGCAGTTCTTC CASSFNDRETSNEQFF
TRBJ2-2 TRBD2 NA TRBV7-6 TGTGCCAGCAGGGAAGCGGGGGCCGGGGAGCTGTTTTTT CASREAGAGELFF
TRBJ2-1 TRBD1 NA TRBV30 TGTGCCTGGAGTGGAGAGGGACAGGGGACTTCCTACAATGAGCAGTTCTTC CAWSGEGQGTSYNEQFF
TRBJ2-2 TRBD1 NA TRBV6-5 TGTGCCAGCACGGACAGGGCCTCCGGGGAGCTGTTTTTT CASTDRASGELFF
TRBJ1-1 NA NA TRBV30 TGTGCCTGGAGTGTAGGGGGTCGAACTGAAGCTTTCTTT CAWSVGGRTEAFF
TRBJ2-5 NA few TRBV29-1 TGCAGCGCCCAGAGCCAGGGAACAGAGACCCAGTACTTC CSAQSQGTETQYF
TRBJ1-1 TRBD1 NA TRBV5-6 TGTGCCAGCAGCTTGTTATCGGGACAGGGAACGAACACTGAAGCTTTCTTT CASSLLSGQGTNTEAFF
TRBJ2-7 TRBD2 NA TRBV7-2 TGTGCCAGCAGCTTAGAAAAGCGGGGGGGCCTGCTTCACGAGCAGTACTTC CASSLEKRGGLLHEQYF
TRBJ2-5 TRBD2 NA TRBV11-3 TGTGCCAGCAGTCCGGGGGGCCAAGAGACCCAGTACTTC CASSPGGQETQYF
TRBJ1-5 TRBD1 NA TRBV19 TGTGCCAGTAGTCCAACCGGGACAGTTGATCAGCCCCAGCATTTT CASSPTGTVDQPQHF
TRBJ1-5 NA NA TRBV3-1/TRBV3-2 TGTGCCAGCAGCCAAGGCGTTTTTGGGCCCCAGCATTTT CASSQGVFGPQHF
TRBJ2-7 NA few TRBV19 TGTGCCAGTAGTGGGACAAAGGACTCCTACGAGCAGTACTTC CASSGTKDSYEQYF
TRBJ1-1 NA NA TRBV5-4 TGTGCCAGCAGCACCGACACGAACACTGAAGCTTTCTTT CASSTDTNTEAFF
TRBJ2-1 TRBD2 NA TRBV6-5 TGTGCCAGCGTTTACTTAGCGGGGGGCGGCGATGAGCAGTTCTTC CASVYLAGGGDEQFF
TRBJ1-2 NA NA TRBV6-1 TGTGCCAGCAGTGAAGTCCCGGGGATCTATGGCTACACCTTC CASSEVPGIYGYTF
TRBJ1-1 NA NA TRBV6-1 TGTGCCAGCAGTGAACTAAGAGCTTTCTTT CASSELRAFF